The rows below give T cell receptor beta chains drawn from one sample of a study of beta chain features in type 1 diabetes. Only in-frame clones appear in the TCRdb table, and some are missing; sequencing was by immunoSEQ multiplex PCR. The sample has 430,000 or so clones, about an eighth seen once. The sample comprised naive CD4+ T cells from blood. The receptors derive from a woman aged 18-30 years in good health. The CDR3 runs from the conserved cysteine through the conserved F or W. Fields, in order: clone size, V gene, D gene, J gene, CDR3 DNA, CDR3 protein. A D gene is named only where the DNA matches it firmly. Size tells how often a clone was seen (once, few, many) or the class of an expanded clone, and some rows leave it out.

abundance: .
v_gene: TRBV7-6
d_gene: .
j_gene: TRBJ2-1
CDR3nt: TGTGCCAGCTCGAGGACATACAATGAGCAGTTCTTC
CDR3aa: CASSRTYNEQFF

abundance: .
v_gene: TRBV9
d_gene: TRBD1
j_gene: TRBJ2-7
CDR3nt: TGTGCCAGCAGCGGCCAGGGGGCGTTCGGGGCCGAGCAGTACTTC
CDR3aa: CASSGQGAFGAEQYF

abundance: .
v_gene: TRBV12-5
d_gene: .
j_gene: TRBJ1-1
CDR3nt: TGTGCTAGTGGTTGGACGGGCAGTGAAGCTTTCTTT
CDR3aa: CASGWTGSEAFF

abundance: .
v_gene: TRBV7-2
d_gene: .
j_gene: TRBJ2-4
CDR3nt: TGTGCCAGCAGCTTAGAGTCAGGACGAAGCAATCAGTACTTC
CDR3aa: CASSLESGRSNQYF

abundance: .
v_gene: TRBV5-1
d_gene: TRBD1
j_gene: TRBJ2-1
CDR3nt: TGCGCCAGCAGCTCGAGGGTAGGGGGCAGCTCCTACAATGAGCAGTTCTTC
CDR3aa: CASSSRVGGSSYNEQFF

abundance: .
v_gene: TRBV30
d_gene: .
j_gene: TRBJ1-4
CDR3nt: TGTGCCTGGCAGCGGGATGAAAAACTGTTTTTT
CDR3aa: CAWQRDEKLFF

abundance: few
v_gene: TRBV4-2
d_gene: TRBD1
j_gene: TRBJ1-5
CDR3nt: TGTGCCAGCAGCCTCCACAGGGGTGGGCAGCCCCAGCATTTT
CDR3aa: CASSLHRGGQPQHF

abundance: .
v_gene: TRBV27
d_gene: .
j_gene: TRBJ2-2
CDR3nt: TGTGCCAGCAGTTTATTCAGGTCCGGGGAGCTGTTTTTT
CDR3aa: CASSLFRSGELFF

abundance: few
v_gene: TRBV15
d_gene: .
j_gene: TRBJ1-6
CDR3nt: TGTGCCACCAGCTCTGCAAGGAATTCACCCCTCCACTTT
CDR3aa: CATSSARNSPLHF

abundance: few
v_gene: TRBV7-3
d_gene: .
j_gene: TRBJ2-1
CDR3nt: TGTGCCAGCAGCGCGGCCGGAGTGTCGCACAATGAGCAGTTCTTC
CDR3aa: CASSAAGVSHNEQFF

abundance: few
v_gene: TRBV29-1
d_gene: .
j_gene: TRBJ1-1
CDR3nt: TGCAGCGTTGAGCAGGCCACGGCAGGCACTGAAGCTTTCTTT
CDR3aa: CSVEQATAGTEAFF

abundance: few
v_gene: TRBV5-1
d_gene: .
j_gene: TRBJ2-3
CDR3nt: TGCGCCAGCACCTTCAGTGGAGGGGCCGATACGCAGTATTTT
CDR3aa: CASTFSGGADTQYF

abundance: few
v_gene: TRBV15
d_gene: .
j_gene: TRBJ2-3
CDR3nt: TGTGCCACCAGGCCACCGTCCTCAGATACGCAGTATTTT
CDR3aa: CATRPPSSDTQYF

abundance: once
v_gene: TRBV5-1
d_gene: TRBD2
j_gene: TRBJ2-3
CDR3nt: TGCGCCAGCAGCTCAACACTGACTAGCGGGAAGACAGATACGCAGTATTTT
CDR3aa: CASSSTLTSGKTDTQYF

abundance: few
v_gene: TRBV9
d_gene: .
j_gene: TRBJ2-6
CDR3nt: TGTGCCAGCAAAACCTCTGGGGCCAACGTCCTGACTTTC
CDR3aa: CASKTSGANVLTF

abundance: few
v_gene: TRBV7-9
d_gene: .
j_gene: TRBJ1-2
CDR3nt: TGTGCCAGCAGCTTAGACTACGGGATCTATGGCTACACCTTC
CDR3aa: CASSLDYGIYGYTF

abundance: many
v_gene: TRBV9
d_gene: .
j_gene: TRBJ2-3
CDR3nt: TGTGCCAGCAGCGTAATGGGGGTAGATACGCAGTATTTT
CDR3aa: CASSVMGVDTQYF

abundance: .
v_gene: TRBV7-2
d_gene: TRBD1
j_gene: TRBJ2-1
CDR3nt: TGTGCCAGCAGCTCAAGACAGGGCTACAATGAGCAGTTCTTC
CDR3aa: CASSSRQGYNEQFF

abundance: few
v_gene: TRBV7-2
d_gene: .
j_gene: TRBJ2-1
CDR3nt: TGTGCCAGCAGCCACCCCCTGGGGGGGGCAGTGAATGAGCAGTTCTTC
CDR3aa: CASSHPLGGAVNEQFF

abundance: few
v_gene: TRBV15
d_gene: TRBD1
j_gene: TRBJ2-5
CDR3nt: TGTGCCACCAGCAGAGCCCGGACAGGGGGGGAGACCCAGTACTTC
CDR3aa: CATSRARTGGETQYF

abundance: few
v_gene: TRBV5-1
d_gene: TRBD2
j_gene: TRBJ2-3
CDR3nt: TGCGCCAGCAGCTTGACTAGCGGGGGCACAGATACGCAGTATTTT
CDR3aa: CASSLTSGGTDTQYF

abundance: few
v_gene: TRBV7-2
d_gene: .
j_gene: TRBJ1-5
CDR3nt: TGTGCCAGCAGCTTAGCAGGGGTGAGCAATCAGCCCCAGCATTTT
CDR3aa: CASSLAGVSNQPQHF

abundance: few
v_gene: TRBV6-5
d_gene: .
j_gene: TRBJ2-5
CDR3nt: TGTGCCACTGGCAGGGAGGAAGAGACCCAGTACTTC
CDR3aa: CATGREEETQYF

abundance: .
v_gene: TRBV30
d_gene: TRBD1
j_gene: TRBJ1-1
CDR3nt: TGTGCCTGGAGTGTACAGGGGCGCACTGAAGCTTTCTTT
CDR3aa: CAWSVQGRTEAFF

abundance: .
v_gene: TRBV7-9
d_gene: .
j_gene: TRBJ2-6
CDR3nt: TGTGCCAGCAGCTTAGTTAAGCGCTCTGGGGCCAACGTCCTGACTTTC
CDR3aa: CASSLVKRSGANVLTF

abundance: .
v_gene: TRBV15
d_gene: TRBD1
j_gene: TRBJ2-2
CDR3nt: TGTGCCACCAGCAAAAAGGGGGCTGGAACCGGGGAGCTGTTTTTT
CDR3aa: CATSKKGAGTGELFF

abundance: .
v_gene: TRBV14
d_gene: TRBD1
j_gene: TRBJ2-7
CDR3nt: TGTGCCAGCAGCCGAGGACAGGGAAAGTACGAGCAGTACTTC
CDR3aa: CASSRGQGKYEQYF

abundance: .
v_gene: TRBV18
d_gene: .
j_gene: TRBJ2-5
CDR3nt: TGTGCCAGCTCACCTATGGAGACCCAGTACTTC
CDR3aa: CASSPMETQYF

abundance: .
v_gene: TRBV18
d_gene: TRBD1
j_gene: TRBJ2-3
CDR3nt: TGTGCCAGCTCACCTGGGACAGTACAAGATACGCAGTATTTT
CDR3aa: CASSPGTVQDTQYF

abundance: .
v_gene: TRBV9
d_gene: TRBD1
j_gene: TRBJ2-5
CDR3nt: TGTGCCAGCAGCGTAAAGGGACAGGCCATTGCCTGGGCTGTTTTTAAAGAGACCCAGTACTTC
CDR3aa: CASSVKGQAIAWAVFKETQYF

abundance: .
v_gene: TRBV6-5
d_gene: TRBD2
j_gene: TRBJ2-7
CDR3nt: TGTGCCAGCAGTTCCCTAGCGGGAAGTTTCTCCTACGAGCAGTACTTC
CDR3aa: CASSSLAGSFSYEQYF

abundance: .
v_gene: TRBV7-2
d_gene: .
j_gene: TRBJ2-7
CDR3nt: TGTGCCAGCAGCTCCCCGATGTGGTACGAGCAGTACTTC
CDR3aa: CASSSPMWYEQYF

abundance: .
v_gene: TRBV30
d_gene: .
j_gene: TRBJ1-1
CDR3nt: TGTGCCTGGAGGAGGACGCAGAACACTGAAGCTTTCTTT
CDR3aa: CAWRRTQNTEAFF

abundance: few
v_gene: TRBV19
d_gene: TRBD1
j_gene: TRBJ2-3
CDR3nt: TGTGCCAGTAGGCCTATCGGGACAGGGAGCACAGATACGCAGTATTTT
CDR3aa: CASRPIGTGSTDTQYF

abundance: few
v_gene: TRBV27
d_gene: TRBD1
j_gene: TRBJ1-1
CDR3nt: TGTGCCAGCAGTTTCCGGGACAGAAACACTGAAGCTTTCTTT
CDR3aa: CASSFRDRNTEAFF

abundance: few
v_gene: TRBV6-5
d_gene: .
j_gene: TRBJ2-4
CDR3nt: TGTGCCAGCAGTTCCGGGACCAACATTCAGTACTTC
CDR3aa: CASSSGTNIQYF

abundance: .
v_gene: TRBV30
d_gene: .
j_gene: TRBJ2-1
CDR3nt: TGTGCCTGGACCAGAAGGATTAGGGACACCAGGTACAATGAGCAGTTCTTC
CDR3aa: CAWTRRIRDTRYNEQFF

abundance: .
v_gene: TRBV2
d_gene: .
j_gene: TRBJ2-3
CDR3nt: TGTGCCAGCAACAGGTTCAGCACAGATACGCAGTATTTT
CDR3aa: CASNRFSTDTQYF

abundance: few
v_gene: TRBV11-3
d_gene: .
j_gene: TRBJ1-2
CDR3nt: TGTGCCAGCAGCTTACAGATACAGAGTGGCTACACCTTC
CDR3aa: CASSLQIQSGYTF

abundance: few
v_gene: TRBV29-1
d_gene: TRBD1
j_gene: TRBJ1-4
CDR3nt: TGCAGCGGGACAGGGGCTAATGAAAAACTGTTTTTT
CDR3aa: CSGTGANEKLFF

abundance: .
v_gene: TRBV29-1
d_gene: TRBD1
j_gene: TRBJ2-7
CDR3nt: TGCAGCGTTGTCCCTCTAGACAGGGGGGAGCAGTACTTC
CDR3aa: CSVVPLDRGEQYF

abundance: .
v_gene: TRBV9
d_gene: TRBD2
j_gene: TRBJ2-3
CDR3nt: TGTGCCAGCAGCAGCCGGACTAGCGGGAGCACAGATACGCAGTATTTT
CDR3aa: CASSSRTSGSTDTQYF

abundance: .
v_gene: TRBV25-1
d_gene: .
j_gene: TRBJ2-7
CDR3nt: TGTGCCAGCAGTGAAGACGCAGGCTCCTCGGAGCAGTACTTC
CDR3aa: CASSEDAGSSEQYF

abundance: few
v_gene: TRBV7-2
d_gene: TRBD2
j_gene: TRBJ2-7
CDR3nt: TGTGCCAGCAGCTTGCTAGCGGGAGGGACTGAGCAGTACTTC
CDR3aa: CASSLLAGGTEQYF

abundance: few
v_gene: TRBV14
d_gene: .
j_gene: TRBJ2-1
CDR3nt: TGTGCCAGCAGCCAAGTGGGGGGTGGCTCCTACAATGAGCAGTTCTTC
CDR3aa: CASSQVGGGSYNEQFF

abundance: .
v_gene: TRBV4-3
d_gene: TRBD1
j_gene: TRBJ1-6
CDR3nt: TGCGCCAGCAGCCAGCCTAGGGACAGGAATTCACCCCTCCACTTT
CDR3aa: CASSQPRDRNSPLHF

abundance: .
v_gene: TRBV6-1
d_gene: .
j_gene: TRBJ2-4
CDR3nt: TGTGCCAGCAGTGGGGCCCCGGTAAACATTCAGTACTTC
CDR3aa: CASSGAPVNIQYF

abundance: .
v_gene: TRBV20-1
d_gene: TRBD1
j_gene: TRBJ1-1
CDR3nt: TGCAGTGCTCTCCAGGGGGGCGCTTTCTTT
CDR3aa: CSALQGGAFF

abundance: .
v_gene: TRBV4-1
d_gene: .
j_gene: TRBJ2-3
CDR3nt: TGCGCCAGCAGCCAAGAGGCGGGCCCAGATACGCAGTATTTT
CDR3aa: CASSQEAGPDTQYF

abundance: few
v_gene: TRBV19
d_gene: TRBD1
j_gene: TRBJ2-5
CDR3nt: TGTGCCAGTACAAGGGACAGGGGGTCCCAAGAGACCCAGTACTTC
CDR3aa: CASTRDRGSQETQYF

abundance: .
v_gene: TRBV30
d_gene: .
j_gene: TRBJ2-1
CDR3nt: TGTGCCTGGAGTGGGAACGGCAGGGACAATGAGCAGTTCTTC
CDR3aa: CAWSGNGRDNEQFF

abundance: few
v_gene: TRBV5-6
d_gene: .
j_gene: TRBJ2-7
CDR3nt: TGTGCCAGCAGCGAAGGCCTGCTCTACGAGCAGTACTTC
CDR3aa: CASSEGLLYEQYF

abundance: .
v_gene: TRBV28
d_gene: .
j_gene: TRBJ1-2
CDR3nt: TGTGCCAGCAGCAGGGGATTTGACTATGGCTACACCTTC
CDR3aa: CASSRGFDYGYTF

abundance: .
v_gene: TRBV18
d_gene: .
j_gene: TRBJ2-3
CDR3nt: TGTGCCAGCCTTCAGAGACAGCGGTTGGCAGATACGCAGTATTTT
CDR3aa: CASLQRQRLADTQYF

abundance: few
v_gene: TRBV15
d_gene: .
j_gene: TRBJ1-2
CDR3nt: TGTGCCACCAGCAGAGCTCTGGGCGAGGGGAGCTATGGCTACACCTTC
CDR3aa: CATSRALGEGSYGYTF

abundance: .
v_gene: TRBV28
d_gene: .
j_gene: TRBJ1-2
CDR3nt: TGTGCCAGCAGACGGAGCAGGGGAGGCCTCCTTAGGAATGGCTACACCTTC
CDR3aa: CASRRSRGGLLRNGYTF

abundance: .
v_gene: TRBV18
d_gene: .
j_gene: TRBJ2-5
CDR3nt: TGTGCCAGCTCACCTGGGCTTCAAGAGACCCAGTACTTC
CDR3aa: CASSPGLQETQYF

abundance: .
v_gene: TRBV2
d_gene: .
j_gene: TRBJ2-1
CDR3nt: TGTGCCAGCAGTGAGGCCGGGGGAATCTCCTACAATGAGCAGTTCTTC
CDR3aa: CASSEAGGISYNEQFF

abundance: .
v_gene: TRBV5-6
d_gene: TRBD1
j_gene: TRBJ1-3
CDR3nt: TGTGCCAGCAGCTTTTATCAGGGACAGGGCCGAAACACCATATATTTT
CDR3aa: CASSFYQGQGRNTIYF

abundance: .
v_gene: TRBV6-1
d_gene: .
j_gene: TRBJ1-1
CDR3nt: TGTGCCAGCAGTGAACGGGGGAGGACTGAAGCTTTCTTT
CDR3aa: CASSERGRTEAFF